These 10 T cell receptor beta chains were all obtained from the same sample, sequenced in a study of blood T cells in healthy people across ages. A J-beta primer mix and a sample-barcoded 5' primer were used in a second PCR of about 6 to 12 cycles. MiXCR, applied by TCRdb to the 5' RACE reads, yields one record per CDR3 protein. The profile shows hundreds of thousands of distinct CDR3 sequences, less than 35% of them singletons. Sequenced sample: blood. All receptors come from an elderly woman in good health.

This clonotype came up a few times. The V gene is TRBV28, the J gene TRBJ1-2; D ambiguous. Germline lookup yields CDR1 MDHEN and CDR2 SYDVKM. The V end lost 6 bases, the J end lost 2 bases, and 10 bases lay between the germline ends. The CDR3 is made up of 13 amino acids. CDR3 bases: TGTGCCAGCAGACCTCCAGAGAACTATGGCTACACCTTC. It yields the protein CASRPPENYGYTF.

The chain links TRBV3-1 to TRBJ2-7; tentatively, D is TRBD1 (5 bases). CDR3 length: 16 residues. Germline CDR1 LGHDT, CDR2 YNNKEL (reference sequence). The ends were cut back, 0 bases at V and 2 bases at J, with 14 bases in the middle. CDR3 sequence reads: CASSQETTGATYEQYF. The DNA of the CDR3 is TGTGCCAGCAGCCAAGAGACGACTGGGGCCACCTACGAGCAGTACTTC.

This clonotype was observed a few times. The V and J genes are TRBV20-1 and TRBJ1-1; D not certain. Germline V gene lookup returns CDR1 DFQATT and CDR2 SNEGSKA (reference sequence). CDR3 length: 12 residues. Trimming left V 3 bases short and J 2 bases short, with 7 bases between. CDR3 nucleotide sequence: TGCAGTGCTAGGGCGGAAAACACTGAAGCTTTCTTT. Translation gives CSARAENTEAFF.

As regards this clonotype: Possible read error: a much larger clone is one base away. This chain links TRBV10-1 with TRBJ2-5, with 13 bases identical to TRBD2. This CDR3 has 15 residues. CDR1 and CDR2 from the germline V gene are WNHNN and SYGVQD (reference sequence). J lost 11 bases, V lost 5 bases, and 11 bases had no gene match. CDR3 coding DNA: TGCGCCAGCAGTACTAGCGGGGGGGCCGATAATGAGCAGTACTTC. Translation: CASSTSGGADNEQYF.

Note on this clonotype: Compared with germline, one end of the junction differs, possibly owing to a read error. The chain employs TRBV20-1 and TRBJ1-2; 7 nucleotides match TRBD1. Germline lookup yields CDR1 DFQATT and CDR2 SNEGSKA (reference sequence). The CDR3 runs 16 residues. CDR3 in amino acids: CRANPYDRDIGYGYTF. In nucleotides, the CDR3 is TGCAGGGCTAACCCCTATGACAGGGACATTGGCTATGGCTACACCTTC.

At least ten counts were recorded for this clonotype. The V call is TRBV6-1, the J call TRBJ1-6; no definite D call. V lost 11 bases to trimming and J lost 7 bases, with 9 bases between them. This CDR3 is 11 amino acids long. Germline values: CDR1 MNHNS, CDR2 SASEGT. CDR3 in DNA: TGTGCCTGCCAGGCGAATTCACCCCTCCACTTT. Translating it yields CACQANSPLHF.

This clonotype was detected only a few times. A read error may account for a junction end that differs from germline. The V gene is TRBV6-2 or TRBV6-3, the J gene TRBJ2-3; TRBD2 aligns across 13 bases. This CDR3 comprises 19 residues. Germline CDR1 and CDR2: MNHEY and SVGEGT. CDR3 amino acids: CASSPWPGLAGISTGTQYF. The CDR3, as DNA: TGTGCCAGCAGCCCATGGCCGGGACTAGCGGGGATCAGCACAGGTACGCAGTATTTT.

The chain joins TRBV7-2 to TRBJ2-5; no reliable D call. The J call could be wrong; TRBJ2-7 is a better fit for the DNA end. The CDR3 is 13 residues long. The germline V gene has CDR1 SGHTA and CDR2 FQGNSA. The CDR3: CASRSSPTGEQYF. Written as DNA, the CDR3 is TGTGCCAGCAGGTCAAGCCCCACTGGCGAGCAGTACTTC.

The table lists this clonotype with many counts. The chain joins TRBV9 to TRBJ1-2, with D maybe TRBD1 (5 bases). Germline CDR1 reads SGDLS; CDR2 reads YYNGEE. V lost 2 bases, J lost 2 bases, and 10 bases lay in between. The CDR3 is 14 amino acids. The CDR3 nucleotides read TGTGCCAGCAGCGTGACAGATAAAAACTATGGCTACACCTTC. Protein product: CASSVTDKNYGYTF. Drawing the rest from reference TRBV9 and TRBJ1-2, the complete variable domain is DSGVTQTPKHLITATGQRVTLRCSPRSGDLSVYWYQQSLDQGLQFLIQYYNGEERAKGNILERFSAQQFPDLHSELNLSSLELGDSALYFCASSVTDKNYGYTFGSGTRLTVV.

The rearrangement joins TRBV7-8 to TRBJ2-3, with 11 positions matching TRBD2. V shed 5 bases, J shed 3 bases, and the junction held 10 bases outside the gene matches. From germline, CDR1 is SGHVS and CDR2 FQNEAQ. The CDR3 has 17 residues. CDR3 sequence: CASSGVGSGGATDTQYF. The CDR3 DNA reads TGTGCCAGCAGCGGGGTGGGTAGCGGGGGGGCAACAGATACGCAGTATTTT. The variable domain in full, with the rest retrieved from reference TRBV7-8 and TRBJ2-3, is GAGVSQSPRYKVAKRGQDVALRCDPISGHVSLFWYQQALGQGPEFLTYFQNEAQLDKSGLPSDRFFAERPEGSVSTLKIQRTQQEDSAVYLCASSGVGSGGATDTQYFGPGTRLTVL.